This T cell receptor (beta chain) was retrieved from a study of cytomegalovirus exposure and HLA in healthy donors. CDR1 and CDR2 (germline): LGHNA, YSLEER. V shed 1 base, J shed 3 bases, and the junction held 3 bases outside the gene matches. CDR3 size: 15 residues. Comments on this clone: Its antigen remains unidentified.

Amplification used 60 Vbeta primers and 13 Jbeta primers. Data came from immunoSEQ multiplex PCR; TCRdb stores just in-frame clones and leaves some out. Altogether approximately 120,000 clones are present, under 85% being singletons, with the ten largest covering more than 7.5%. Findings of the study overall: Previously analyzed data showed that most TCR beta V segments were productive at a frequency of about 90% or about 30%. Using the classifier, cytomegalovirus status was reportedly diagnosed with high specificity and sensitivity. An analysis that came later showed most CMV-associated TCR beta chains appearing HLA-restricted.

Nominally healthy donors were sampled, though unrecorded immune exposures were likely. The TCR originated in a woman between 45 and 65 years old in good health and CMV-seropositive. Sequenced sample: PBMCs. The chain carries TRBV4-3 and TRBJ1-3; 7 positions match TRBD1. CDR3 coding DNA: TGCGCCAGCAGCCAAGGACAGGGTGGTGGAAACACCATATATTTT. It is translated as CASSQGQGGGNTIYF.